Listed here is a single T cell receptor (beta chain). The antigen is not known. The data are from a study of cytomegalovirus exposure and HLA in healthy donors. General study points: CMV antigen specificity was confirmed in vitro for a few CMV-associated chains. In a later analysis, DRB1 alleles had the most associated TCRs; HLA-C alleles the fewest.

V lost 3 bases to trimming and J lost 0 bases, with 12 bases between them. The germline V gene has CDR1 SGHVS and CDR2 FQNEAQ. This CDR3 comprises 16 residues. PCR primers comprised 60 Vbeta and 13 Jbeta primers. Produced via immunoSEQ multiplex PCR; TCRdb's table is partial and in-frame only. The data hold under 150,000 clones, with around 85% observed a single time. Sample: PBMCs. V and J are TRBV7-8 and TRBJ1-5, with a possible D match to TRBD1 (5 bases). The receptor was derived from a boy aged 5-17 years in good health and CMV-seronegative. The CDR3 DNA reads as TGTGCCAGCAGCTTCAGGGCAGCCTATAGCAATCAGCCCCAGCATTTT. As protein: CASSFRAAYSNQPQHF.